This TCR beta chain came from a study of blood T cell repertoires in COVID-19. In the study overall: Samples came from the United States, Italy and Spain, spanning acute and convalescent COVID-19. Nucleic acid was either cDNA or gDNA, and it came from T cells, B-cell-depleted T cells, or PBMCs.

Trimming cost V 8 bases and J 1 base, with 15 bases left between them. Looked up from germline, CDR1 is MNHEY and CDR2 is SVGAGI. The CDR3 is 14 residues long. This clone is a singleton in its sample. Per the original methods: Reference gene primer amplification yielded estimated nucleated cell counts. The protocol was immunoSEQ multiplex PCR, while the TCRdb copy is restricted to in-frame clones and leaves out a portion. The V and J calls and clone size come from that table; D and trimming were worked out from the DNA. The data show under 250,000 clones, 84% seen once. Material for sequencing was peripheral blood. The receptor was derived from a man aged 45-65 years with active or convalescent COVID-19. V usage is TRBV6-5 and J usage is TRBJ2-7; TRBD2 is a possible D gene (7 bases). The CDR3 DNA follows: TGTGCCAGCCGGGGGGCTACAGGTTCCTACGAGCAGTACTTC. Amino acids: CASRGATGSYEQYF.